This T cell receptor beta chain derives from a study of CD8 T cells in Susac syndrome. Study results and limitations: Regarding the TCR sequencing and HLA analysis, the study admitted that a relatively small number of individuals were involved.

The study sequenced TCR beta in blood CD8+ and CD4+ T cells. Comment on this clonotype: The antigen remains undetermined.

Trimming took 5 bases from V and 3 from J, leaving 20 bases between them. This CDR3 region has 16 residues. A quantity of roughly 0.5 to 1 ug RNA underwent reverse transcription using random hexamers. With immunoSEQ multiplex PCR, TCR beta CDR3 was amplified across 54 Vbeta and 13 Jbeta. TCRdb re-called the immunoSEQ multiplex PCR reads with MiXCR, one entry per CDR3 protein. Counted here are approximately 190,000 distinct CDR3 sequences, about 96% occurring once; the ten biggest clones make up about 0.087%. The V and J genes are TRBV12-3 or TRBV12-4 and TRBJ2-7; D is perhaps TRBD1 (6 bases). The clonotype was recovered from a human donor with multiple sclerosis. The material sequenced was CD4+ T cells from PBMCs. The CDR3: CASSPRWDTKYYEQYF. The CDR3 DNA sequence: TGTGCCAGCAGTCCCAGATGGGACACAAAGTACTACGAGCAGTACTTC.